This TCR beta chain was captured in a study of PD-L1 blockade in urothelial cancer. Assay: immunoSEQ multiplex PCR; the TCRdb copy retains only in-frame clones and omits some. The data hold around 34,000 clones, with around 81% observed a single time. Study-level results: Below-median blood TCR clonality before treatment forecast better survival.

Time point here: pretreatment peripheral blood. Details on this clone: Its target is unknown.

CDR1 is ENHRY, CDR2 SYGVKD, per germline. The CDR3 totals 13 residues. V shed 4 bases and J 7 bases; nucleotides not matched to a gene: 2. The rearrangement joins TRBV10-3 to TRBJ1-4; 8 bases align to TRBD1. The specimen comprised PBMCs, sampled around atezolizumab (anti-PD-L1) treatment. This sequence originates from a man older than 75 with urothelial cancer. The chain's CDR3 is CAISGTGSEKLFF. The CDR3 DNA sequence: TGTGCCATCAGTGGGACAGGGAGTGAAAAACTGTTTTTT.